These 22 T cell receptor beta chains originate from one sample sequenced in a study of identifying expanded T cells in peripheral blood. Repertoires were generated with immunoSEQ multiplex PCR, while TCRdb's copy carries only in-frame clones and drops some. This sample has more than 45,000 clones, with over 85% found just once. The specimen was blood. The source of these receptors is a person aged 18 to 75 in good health.

The V call is TRBV18, the J call TRBJ2-6; D gene ambiguous. The CDR3 is 18 amino acids. The germline V gene has CDR1 KGHSH and CDR2 LQKENI. V was cut by 4 bases and J by 0 bases, with 16 bases left in between. CDR3 in DNA: TGTGCCAGCTCACTGGGTCGGATAGGAAACTCTGGGGCCAACGTCCTGACTTTC. Protein sequence: CASSLGRIGNSGANVLTF.

The CDR3 is CASTDWRTGWSGANVLTF. The CDR3 DNA follows: TGTGCCAGTACCGACTGGAGGACAGGGTGGTCTGGGGCCAACGTCCTGACTTTC. The V and J genes are TRBV19 and TRBJ2-6; 8 nucleotides line up with TRBD1. The ends lost 7 bases at V and 1 base at J; junction bases unmatched: 12. The germline CDR1 and CDR2 sequences are LNHDA and SQIVND (reference sequence). This CDR3 has 18 residues. Filled out from reference TRBV19 and TRBJ2-6, the complete variable domain reads DGGITQSPKYLFRKEGQNVTLSCEQNLNHDAMYWYRQDPGQGLRLIYYSQIVNDFQKGDIAEGYSVSREKKESFPLTVTSAQKNPTAFYLCASTDWRTGWSGANVLTFGAGSRLTVL.

The chain's CDR3 is CASRPPRDIPSYEQYF. CDR3 coding DNA: TGTGCCAGCAGACCCCCCCGGGACATTCCTTCCTACGAGCAGTACTTC. The chain has TRBV28 and TRBJ2-7, with D maybe TRBD1 (6 bases). Germline values: CDR1 MDHEN, CDR2 SYDVKM. V lost 6 bases and J 1 base, leaving 19 bases between the germline ends. The CDR3 has 16 amino acids.

The chain couples TRBV18 to TRBJ2-7; D is uncertain. The germline V gene has CDR1 KGHSH and CDR2 LQKENI. Trimming took 2 bases from V and 3 from J, leaving 8 bases between them. The CDR3 sequence is 13 residues long. CDR3 nucleotides: TGTGCCAGCTCACCAATCCCGGACTACGAGCAGTACTTC. It is translated as CASSPIPDYEQYF.

Points on this clone: Within the sample, other DNA sequences also encode this same CDR3. The V call is TRBV9, the J call TRBJ2-2, with D perhaps TRBD1 or TRBD2 (5 bases each). The CDR3 is made up of 14 amino acids. Per germline, CDR1 SGDLS and CDR2 YYNGEE. Trimming pared 0 bases from V and 4 bases from J, leaving 7 bases between. The CDR3 protein is CASSVGGSTGELFF. CDR3 nucleotides: TGTGCCAGCAGCGTAGGGGGGTCCACCGGGGAGCTGTTTTTT.

The sample holds one count of this clone. The chain couples TRBV6-6 to TRBJ2-3, with D perhaps TRBD2 (6 bases). Germline V gene lookup returns CDR1 MNHNY and CDR2 SVGAGI (reference sequence). The CDR3 runs to 11 residues. V lost 10 bases to trimming and J lost 10 bases, with 15 bases between them. Written as DNA, the CDR3 is TGTGCCACCCAGGGACTCAACGCGCAGTATTTT. It yields the protein CATQGLNAQYF.

J is TRBJ2-1 and V is TRBV19; D gene ambiguous. This CDR3 comprises 16 residues. Looked up from germline, CDR1 is LNHDA and CDR2 is SQIVND (reference sequence). Between the trimmed V and J ends, which lost 1 base and 2 bases, there was a span of 12 bases. The CDR3 protein is CASSIVPRPTYNEQFF. The CDR3 bases are TGTGCCAGTAGTATAGTCCCTCGGCCCACCTACAATGAGCAGTTCTTC.

This CDR3 is CASSLSGANVLTF. DNA for the CDR3: TGTGCCAGCAGTCTATCTGGGGCCAACGTCCTGACTTTC. This chain connects TRBV11-2 to TRBJ2-6; D unresolved. CDR3 length: 13 amino acids. Trimming cost V 6 bases and J 1 base, with 4 bases left between them. From germline, CDR1 is SGHAT and CDR2 FQNNGV.

The chain joins TRBV27 to TRBJ2-5; 9 bases map to TRBD2. The CDR3 sequence is 16 residues long. From germline, CDR1 is MNHEY and CDR2 SMNVEV (reference sequence). Trimming removed 8 bases from V and 5 bases from J; junction bases left unmatched: 15. The CDR3 spells CASSRRSSGVGETQYF. CDR3 sequence (DNA): TGTGCCAGCTCGCGGAGGTCTAGCGGGGTGGGGGAGACCCAGTACTTC.

The rearrangement uses TRBV29-1 and TRBJ1-1, with 8 bases that match TRBD1. The V and J ends lost 7 bases and 7 bases, in that order; junction bases with no gene match: 11. CDR1 is SQVTM and CDR2 is ANQGSEA in the germline V gene. CDR3 length equals 13 residues. This CDR3 is CSATGQGNLEAFF. CDR3 bases: TGCAGCGCTACTGGACAGGGCAACCTTGAAGCTTTCTTT.

The chain is built from TRBV19 and TRBJ1-1; TRBD1 is a possible D gene (5 bases). CDR1 is LNHDA, CDR2 SQIVND, per germline (reference sequence). Trimming removed 4 bases at V and 7 bases at J, with 10 bases between. The CDR3 sequence is 12 residues long. CDR3 residues: CASSTGHLEAFF. DNA for the CDR3: TGTGCCAGTAGTACCGGACACCTTGAAGCTTTCTTT.

The chain recombines TRBV4-1 with TRBJ1-2; D call uncertain. The ends were cut back, 5 bases at V and 6 bases at J, with 10 bases in the middle. Germline V lookup: CDR1 MGHRA, CDR2 YSYEKL. The CDR3 extends over 12 amino acids. CDR3 sequence (DNA): TGCGCCAGCAGCAGCCCCGGGAATGGCTACACCTTC. Encoded protein: CASSSPGNGYTF.

The V call is TRBV29-1, the J call TRBJ1-2, with 9 bases matching TRBD1. With 6 bases clipped from V and 8 bases from J, the junction kept 10 bases outside the gene matches. Germline V lookup: CDR1 SQVTM, CDR2 ANQGSEA. The CDR3 is 13 amino acids. The CDR3 DNA follows: TGCAGCGTCGACCCGGGACAGGGAGGAGGCTACACCTTC. As protein: CSVDPGQGGGYTF. Together with reference TRBV29-1 and TRBJ1-2, the CDR3 gives the full variable domain: SAVISQKPSRDICQRGTSLTIQCQVDSQVTMMFWYRQQPGQSLTLIATANQGSEATYESGFVIDKFPISRPNLTFSTLTVSNMSPEDSSIYLCSVDPGQGGGYTFGSGTRLTVV.

The V call is TRBV27, the J call TRBJ1-2, with 10 bases matching TRBD1. Germline V CDR1 and CDR2: MNHEY, SMNVEV (reference sequence). With 6 bases clipped from V and 3 bases from J, the junction kept 22 bases outside the gene matches. This CDR3 has 20 amino acids. Here the CDR3 DNA reads TGTGCCAGCAGCCGATTTGCGGGGTTTCGACAGGGGGCATCGGACTATGGCTACACCTTC. Translating it yields CASSRFAGFRQGASDYGYTF.

The CDR3 loop reads CAISELWGASYEQYF. The CDR3 DNA reads as TGTGCCATCAGTGAGCTGTGGGGGGCTTCCTACGAGCAGTACTTC. V and J are TRBV10-3 and TRBJ2-7; D assignment may be TRBD1 or TRBD2 (6 bases each). The CDR3 length is 15 residues. Trimming removed 2 bases at V and 1 base at J, with 12 bases between. CDR1 is ENHRY, CDR2 SYGVKD, per germline.

This clone was seen once. DNA for the CDR3: TGTGCCAGCAGCTTACAGACAGGGGGTACTGAAGCTTTCTTT. This translates into CASSLQTGGTEAFF. This chain uses TRBV7-2 with TRBJ1-1; 9 nucleotides agree with TRBD1. This CDR3 spans 14 amino acids. CDR1 is SGHTA and CDR2 is FQGNSA in the germline V gene. V lost 2 bases to trimming and J lost 5 bases; unmatched junction nucleotides: 3.

The chain links TRBV7-2 to TRBJ1-2, with 10 bases lining up with TRBD1. Trimming at V came to 4 bases and at J to 8 bases, leaving 10 bases not matched to a gene. The V gene's germline CDR1 is SGHTA and CDR2 FQGNSA. CDR3 size: 15 residues. DNA of the CDR3: TGTGCCAGCAGCTCCCGGGACAGGGGTACAGGGGGCTACACCTTC. The encoded protein is CASSSRDRGTGGYTF. Looking up the rest from reference TRBV7-2 and TRBJ1-2 gives the full variable domain: GAGVSQSPSNKVTEKGKDVELRCDPISGHTALYWYRQSLGQGLEFLIYFQGNSAPDKSGLPSDRFSAERTGGSVSTLTIQRTQQEDSAVYLCASSSRDRGTGGYTFGSGTRLTVV.

The chain carries TRBV5-1 and TRBJ1-1, with D uncertain. This CDR3 contains 14 residues. Germline CDR1 is SGHRS and CDR2 is YFSETQ. Trimming removed 0 bases from V and 3 bases from J, with 9 bases in between. The CDR3 bases are TGCGCCAGCAGCTTGGGACATCAGGACACTGAAGCTTTCTTT. Translating gives CASSLGHQDTEAFF.

The rearrangement uses TRBV10-3 and TRBJ1-2, with 7 bases matching TRBD1. This CDR3 is built from 14 residues. J was trimmed by 4 bases and V by 2 bases; bases with no gene match: 4. Germline V gene data show CDR1 as ENHRY and CDR2 as SYGVKD. Here the CDR3 reads CAISEEGGGYGYTF. The CDR3 DNA follows: TGTGCCATCAGTGAGGAAGGGGGCGGCTATGGCTACACCTTC.

This clone has a single count. The V gene is TRBV5-1, the J gene TRBJ2-1; weak D call: TRBD2 (6 bases). Germline V CDR1 and CDR2: SGHRS, YFSETQ. Trimming removed 0 bases from V and 6 bases from J, with 7 bases in between. The CDR3 has 13 amino acids. CDR3 protein: CASSLGSGNEQFF. DNA of the CDR3: TGCGCCAGCAGCTTGGGTAGCGGCAATGAGCAGTTCTTC.

The chain employs TRBV25-1 and TRBJ2-2, with a possible D match to TRBD2 (5 bases). Germline V gene lookup returns CDR1 MGHDK and CDR2 SYGVNS. The CDR3 length is 15 residues. V was trimmed by 4 bases and J by 3 bases, leaving 12 bases between them. CDR3 bases: TGTGCCAGCAGTGTGGGTAGCGTAGACACCGGGGAGCTGTTTTTT. Amino acids: CASSVGSVDTGELFF.

This clone turned up a few times. The chain uses TRBV12-5 and TRBJ1-4; 12 bases agree with TRBD1. CDR3 length: 17 amino acids. The V gene's germline CDR1 is LGHNT and CDR2 FRNRAP. Trimming at V came to 5 bases and at J to 6 bases, leaving 10 bases not matched to a gene. The CDR3 region is CASGLPPGDRGHEKLFF. DNA for the CDR3: TGTGCTAGTGGTCTCCCACCCGGGGACAGGGGGCATGAAAAACTGTTTTTT.